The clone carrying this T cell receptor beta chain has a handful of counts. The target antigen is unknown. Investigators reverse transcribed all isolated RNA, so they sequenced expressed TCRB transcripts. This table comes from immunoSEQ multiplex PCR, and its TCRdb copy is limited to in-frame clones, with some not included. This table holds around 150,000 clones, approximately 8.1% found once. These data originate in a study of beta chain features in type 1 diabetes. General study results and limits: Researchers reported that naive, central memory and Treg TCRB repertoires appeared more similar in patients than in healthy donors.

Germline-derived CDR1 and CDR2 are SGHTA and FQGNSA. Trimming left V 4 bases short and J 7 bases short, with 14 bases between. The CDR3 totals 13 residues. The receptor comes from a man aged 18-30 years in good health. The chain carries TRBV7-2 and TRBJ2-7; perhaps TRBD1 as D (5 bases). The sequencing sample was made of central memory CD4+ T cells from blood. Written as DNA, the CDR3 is TGTGCCAGCAGCTCACAAGACAGTCTTGAGCAGTACTTC. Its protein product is CASSSQDSLEQYF.